This entry features one TCR beta chain sequence. This clonotype was observed at least ten times. This receptor's antigen is unknown. Qualities for individual bases were not recorded, and no much larger clone is one base off. Trimming takes 2 bases off V and 2 bases off J; junction bases not matched to a gene: 10. From a lookup of the germline V gene (reference sequence), CDR1 and CDR2 are DFQATT and SNEGSKA. The CDR3 goes from the cysteine to the phenylalanine over 17 residues. The retained sequence is limited to the CDR3, 51 bases, with the frame set at the first base. The iRepertoire nested amplicon-rescue multiplex PCR (arm-PCR) platform was used to amplify TCR alpha and beta CDR3 regions from RNA. The input for one-step reverse transcription and amplification was roughly 85-400 ng of either tissue mRNA or PBMC total RNA. Following bead purification, Illumina adapters were added by a secondary multiplex PCR, and libraries between 200 and 400 bp were gel-purified. Demultiplexing relied on internal 6-nucleotide barcodes carried by the libraries. Libraries were sequenced on an Illumina MiSeq with 2x220 or 2x250 nucleotide paired-end reads. On the authors' methods: FLASH 1.2.11 was used to merge paired reads, and BWA-MEM then aligned the reads to the GRCh37 human genome before TRA and TRB reads were extracted. An IMGT-derived reference of cassette sequences and CDR3 motifs, with pseudogenes included, was used for V and J assignment. Three-frame translation of reads was performed, and productive CDR3s were defined as those with a C...FGXG motif and no stop codons. Clonotypes were defined as unique combinations of V-J cassette pair and CDR3 amino acid sequence. Reads were filtered by Hamming distance, with the threshold set by the sequence error rate of each sample in mapped regions. Using fastp trimming at Q25 and MiXCR clonotype assembly, TCRdb reanalyzed the public sequencing data and kept in-frame beta chains. Under each unique CDR3 protein, matching rows form one entry showing the most common genes and DNA. The V and J calls were not made by the authors but by TCRdb's processing. Present in this sample are approximately 110,000 distinct CDR3 sequences, roughly 24% of which were seen just once. The biggest ten clones account for approximately 16% of the sample.

The entry originates in a study of glioma-infiltrating T cells listed by TCRdb under 2016. With respect to the entire study: The study sequenced TCR alpha- and beta-chain repertoires from glioma tissue, from non-neoplastic brain tissue and from matched peripheral blood mononuclear cells. To measure divergence between tissue and blood T-cell populations, each tissue-infiltrating repertoire was compared with the peripheral blood repertoire of the same patient. The paired cohort comprised three low-grade glioma patients, 7 or 8 primary glioblastoma patients and three non-glioma patients contributing non-neoplastic brain tissue.

General conclusions and limits of the study: VJ-independent divergence between tissue and blood was below expectation in non-neoplastic patients but above expectation in all gliomas, especially low-grade gliomas. Small numbers underpinned the group comparisons: about 8 glioblastoma patients, three low-grade glioma patients and three non-neoplastic patients. Tissue and blood shared very few CDR3 sequences, a result attributed to high CDR3 diversity and limited sampling.

The chain uses TRBV20-1 and TRBJ1-3, with 9 junctional bases fitting TRBD1. This receptor was taken from a human donor with low-grade glioma or glioblastoma, undergoing nonglioma brain surgery, or in good health (not recorded which). The sample was glioma tissue, nonneoplastic brain tissue, or PBMCs (not recorded which). The DNA sequence is TGCAGTGCTAGACGTCCCGGGACAGGGTTCGCTGGAAACACCATATATTTT. It encodes CSARRPGTGFAGNTIYF.